This TCR beta chain was sequenced during a study of T cells in Graves' hyperthyroidism and ophthalmopathy (dated by TCRdb to between 2018 and 2021). Background on the whole study: Peripheral blood samples were taken at the time of initial diagnosis, prior to any treatment. A discovery cohort of roughly 96 patients, roughly 43 with Graves' ophthalmopathy and 57 with stable Graves' hyperthyroidism, was used to find distinguishing TCR V-J signatures. Prospective prediction of ophthalmopathy was tested in an independent validation cohort consisting of fewer than 20 hyperthyroidism patients and 15 or so patients who later progressed to ophthalmopathy. The 90 to 100 discovery patients were randomly divided into training and test sets at a 7:3 ratio. In addition, the study compared T-cell repertoires in thyroid tissue and in blood from roughly six Graves' hyperthyroidism patients. Following sampling, methimazole starting at 30 mg daily was given to hyperthyroidism patients, and high-dose intravenous methylprednisolone was given to ophthalmopathy patients. The paper reports TCR Vbeta CDR3 sequencing of over 120 peripheral blood samples: around 45 ophthalmopathy, over 70 hyperthyroidism and about 17 progressor patients.

Stable Graves' hyperthyroidism was defined as the absence of progression to ophthalmopathy over 18 months of follow-up. Hyperthyroidism patients were aged 18 to 65 years and newly diagnosed, with disease duration of less than 2 months. The study excluded patients with uncontrolled infections, other autoimmune diseases, pregnancy or lactation. Clinical symptoms, serum thyroxine and TRAb, thyroid ultrasound, and orbital computed tomography formed the basis for the diagnoses. PBMCs were separated from 10 ml of fresh peripheral blood using Ficoll-Paque density gradient centrifugation. Trizol reagent was used to extract total RNA, and RNA quality was then checked on an Agilent 2100 Bioanalyzer. The paper as a whole reports these results and caveats: A 13 V-J signature model separated ophthalmopathy from stable hyperthyroidism, with roughly 88% sensitivity and 81.08% specificity in cross-validation and 80%/75% in testing. Most expanded thyroid clonotypes (frequency above 0.001) were also found in blood, which suggests that blood repertoires may mirror thyroid immune responses. Sample size was not statistically predetermined, and blinding of investigators to group allocation was not performed. In validation, the model predicted progression to ophthalmopathy with 55% to 71% sensitivity and 72% to 75% specificity, a median of 6.5 months before onset.

About this clonotype: The antigen this receptor binds is unknown. Nothing much larger sits one base from this clone, and base qualities are not available.

The cysteine opens and the phenylalanine closes a CDR3 of 13 amino acids. Only the CDR3 DNA is retained, 39 bases long and in frame from the first base. For CDR1 and CDR2, the germline V gene (reference sequence) lists LNHNV and YYDKDF. The V and J ends are trimmed by 0 bases and 5 bases, leaving 7 bases between them. The TCR beta CDR3 regions were amplified from the RNA transcripts. The first round of RT-PCR for the TCR CDR3 was performed with the HTBI primer set and the Qiagen OneStep RT-PCR kit. Libraries were constructed in a second round of multiplex PCR, after which size selection and purification were carried out. Libraries were sequenced paired-end with 100 bp reads on an Illumina HiSeq2000. The original pipeline was this. SOAPnuke was used to process the raw data, with reads discarded if the reads contained adapters or uncalled bases, had a mean Phred below 15, or lacked an exact constant-primer or identifier match. COPE v1.2.5 was used to merge high-quality paired reads, and clonotypes were defined as unique nucleotide sequences. MiTCR v1.1 was used to align clonotypes to the IMGT TRBV, TRBD and TRBJ reference segments. The analysis included only V-J combinations with a frequency above 0.0001, which together covered 98% to 99.2% of the repertoires. A TCS score was defined as the ratio between F50 (clonal expansion) and ExV (chaos), using BLOSUM62-based TCRdist between CDR3 peptides within each V-J. Welch's t-statistics and random forest reduced 450 to 600 V-J features to roughly 13, which were used in a naive Bayes classifier (R e1071). TCRdb passed the public sequencing reads through fastp at Q25 and MiXCR, retaining productive beta sequences. Entries that share a CDR3 protein sequence are merged under the most common genes and DNA. TCRdb's processing, not the authors', yielded these V and J calls. Within this sample are some 440,000 distinct CDR3 sequences, with about a sixth of them counted one time only. The top ten clones comprise approximately 14% of the sample.

The sequence was obtained from a woman under 30 with Graves' hyperthyroidism. Sequences were obtained from blood. The V and J genes are TRBV15 and TRBJ1-2, with the D gene not confidently named. The bases are TGTGCCACCAGCAGAGACAGAGATTATGGCTACACCTTC. It translates as CATSRDRDYGYTF. With the portions outside the CDR3 filled from the reference TRBV15 and TRBJ1-2 genes, the complete variable region becomes DAMVIQNPRYQVTQFGKPVTLSCSQTLNHNVMYWYQQKSSQAPKLLFHYYDKDFNNEADTPDNFQSRRPNTSFCFLDIRSPGLGDTAMYLCATSRDRDYGYTFGSGTRLTVV.